The 30 T cell receptor beta chains given below trace back to one sample, sequenced in a study of vaccination and CD4 T cells after COVID-19 (dated by TCRdb to 2021 to 2024). The library relied on PCR. Instrument used: Illumina iSeq 100. DNA from cultured CD4+ T cells was subjected to TCR sequencing with the Oncomine TCR Beta short-read assay at the Johns Hopkins FTIC core. TCRdb reanalyzed the raw reads on its own, using fastp at Q25 for trimming and MiXCR for clone calling, and kept in-frame beta chains. When rows share a CDR3 protein, they turn into one entry using the most common DNA and genes. The sample data list approximately 13,000 distinct CDR3 sequences, and about half of these were observed just once. The ten largest clones add up to 8% to 11% of the sample. The meaning of the sample's treatment or condition label: approximately nine-day PBMC culture with coronavirus spike peptide pools or control peptides (ViraFEST assay).

These receptors lack a known antigen. The specimen was CD4+ T cells from blood, cultured in vitro. The receptors stem from a human donor who had recovered from COVID-19.

This clonotype has a handful of counts. This chain connects TRBV20-1 to TRBJ1-2; D unresolved. V lost 3 bases, J lost 6 bases, and 8 bases lay in between. Germline lookup yields CDR1 DFQATT and CDR2 SNEGSKA (reference sequence). This CDR3 spans 11 amino acids. The CDR3 nucleotides read TGCAGTGCTAGCTCGTTGAATGGCTACACCTTC. It codes for CSASSLNGYTF.

The chain employs TRBV18 and TRBJ2-7; unclear D gene. Trimming took 2 bases from V and 3 from J, leaving 11 bases between them. Germline lookup yields CDR1 KGHSH and CDR2 LQKENI. CDR3 length: 14 amino acids. The CDR3, as DNA: TGTGCCAGCTCACCAACCAGAAACGGCTACGAGCAGTACTTC. Translation gives CASSPTRNGYEQYF.

V and J are TRBV27 and TRBJ2-5; TRBD1 might be the D (6 bases). Trimming stripped 0 bases from V and 5 bases from J, with 19 bases between. The CDR3 runs 17 residues. Germline V gives CDR1 MNHEY, CDR2 SMNVEV (reference sequence). This chain's CDR3 is CASSLSSPQGGRETQYF. The DNA of the CDR3 is TGTGCCAGCAGTTTATCGTCGCCACAGGGTGGGCGGGAGACCCAGTACTTC.

The gene calls are TRBV11-2 and TRBJ2-6; 8 bases are a match to TRBD2. The germline gives CDR1 SGHAT, CDR2 FQNNGV. The trim removed 4 bases at V and 2 bases at J, leaving 7 bases unmatched. CDR3 length: 17 amino acids. This CDR3 is CASSSRDGRAGANVLTF. The DNA for the CDR3 is TGTGCCAGCAGCTCCCGGGACGGGAGGGCTGGGGCCAACGTCCTGACTTTC.

This sequence joins TRBV5-1 and TRBJ2-2; 10 bases line up with TRBD2. The CDR3 extends over 16 amino acids. J lost 5 bases, V lost 6 bases, and 10 bases had no gene match. The germline gives CDR1 SGHRS, CDR2 YFSETQ. CDR3 DNA sequence: TGCGCCAGCAACCTGGGCCTAGCGGGAGCGACCGGGGAGCTGTTTTTT. Translating gives CASNLGLAGATGELFF.

The rearrangement uses TRBV2 and TRBJ1-5; 7 nucleotides agree with TRBD1. Germline assignment: CDR1 SNHLY and CDR2 FYNNEI. Losses at the gene ends were 6 bases for V and 3 bases for J; bases not matched to a gene: 5. The CDR3 contains 14 residues. The CDR3 coding sequence is TGTGCCAGCAGAACGGACAGGCTCAATCAGCCCCAGCATTTT. This encodes CASRTDRLNQPQHF.

The chain combines TRBV7-6 with TRBJ2-7; 8 bases are shared with TRBD1. The V gene's germline CDR1 is SGHVS and CDR2 FNYEAQ. V gave up 6 bases and J gave up 3 bases; unmatched junction bases: 7. The CDR3 has 14 residues. The CDR3, as DNA: TGTGCCAGCAGTAGAAACAGGGGGGTCTACGAGCAGTACTTC. This encodes CASSRNRGVYEQYF.

V gene TRBV30 combines with J gene TRBJ1-5; no firm D call. In germline, CDR1 is GTSNPN, CDR2 SVGIG (reference sequence). The V end lost 4 bases, the J end lost 6 bases, and 13 bases lay between the germline ends. The CDR3 consists of 13 residues. CDR3 coding DNA: TGTGCCTGGAATTCGGATCGGGCTCAGCCCCAGCATTTT. Translation: CAWNSDRAQPQHF.

This clonotype qualifies as large. V usage is TRBV2 and J usage is TRBJ2-1, with D possibly being TRBD2 (6 bases). Per germline, CDR1 SNHLY and CDR2 FYNNEI. The V end was cut by 4 bases, the J end by 4 bases, with 20 bases between. The CDR3 loop spans 17 amino acids. CDR3 DNA sequence: TGTGCCAGCAGTGTAATAGCGGCTTCATCGGGTTACAATGAGCAGTTCTTC. Translated: CASSVIAASSGYNEQFF. The complete variable domain, with remaining parts taken from reference TRBV2 and TRBJ2-1, reads EPEVTQTPSHQVTQMGQEVILRCVPISNHLYFYWYRQILGQKVEFLVSFYNNEISEKSEIFDDQFSVERPDGSNFTLKIRSTKLEDSAMYFCASSVIAASSGYNEQFFGPGTRLTVL.

This clonotype was counted a few times. The rearrangement uses TRBV7-2 and TRBJ1-3; no reliable D call. Trimming stripped 3 bases from V and 4 bases from J, with 7 bases between. From germline, CDR1 is SGHTA and CDR2 FQGNSA. The CDR3 runs 13 residues. CDR3 sequence: CASSLTRGNTIYF. The CDR3 nucleotides are TGTGCCAGCAGCTTGACCCGCGGAAACACCATATATTTT.

V and J are TRBV18 and TRBJ2-1; D is ambiguous. Trimming pared 3 bases from V and 7 bases from J, leaving 13 bases between. This CDR3 contains 14 residues. Germline V gene data show CDR1 as KGHSH and CDR2 as LQKENI. For the CDR3, the DNA is TGTGCCAGCTCACCGGGGTCGTACCGGAATGAGCAGTTCTTC. It yields the protein CASSPGSYRNEQFF.

V and J are TRBV6-5 and TRBJ1-1; D gene ambiguous. Germline V CDR1 and CDR2: MNHEY, SVGAGI. Trimming took 4 bases from V and 0 from J, leaving 12 bases between them. This CDR3 has 15 residues. The CDR3 DNA sequence: TGTGCCAGCAGTTCCATCCGGAGGATGAACACTGAAGCTTTCTTT. It is translated as CASSSIRRMNTEAFF.

The sample holds a few counts of this clonotype. The chain links TRBV19 to TRBJ1-5; D is ambiguous. CDR3 length: 14 amino acids. Germline CDR1 is LNHDA and CDR2 is SQIVND (reference sequence). Trimming pared 3 bases from V and 5 bases from J, leaving 11 bases between. In DNA, the CDR3 is TGTGCCAGTAGTATGCCCGTGAGGCATCAGCCCCAGCATTTT. Amino acid sequence: CASSMPVRHQPQHF.

V is TRBV6-5 and J is TRBJ2-7; D is possibly TRBD1 (7 bases). This CDR3 is 16 amino acids long. Deletions cut 4 bases from V and 1 base from J, with 17 bases between. Germline-derived CDR1 and CDR2 are MNHEY and SVGAGI. The DNA of the CDR3 is TGTGCCAGCAGTTTCCCAGGAGGGACAGAGTCCTACGAGCAGTACTTC. Amino acid sequence: CASSFPGGTESYEQYF.

This clonotype was seen only a few times. The V and J genes are TRBV20-1 and TRBJ1-1; D not certain. The CDR3 contains 14 residues. V gave up 0 bases and J gave up 1 base, with 9 bases separating them. In germline, CDR1 is DFQATT, CDR2 SNEGSKA (reference sequence). CDR3: CSARDIVPNTEAFF. The CDR3 coding sequence is TGCAGTGCTAGAGATATAGTCCCGAACACTGAAGCTTTCTTT.

The gene calls are TRBV4-3 and TRBJ2-7; maybe TRBD2 (6 bases). The CDR3 covers 17 residues. Germline lookup yields CDR1 LGHNA and CDR2 YSLEER. Trimming took off 2 bases at V and 4 bases at J, with 21 bases between the two ends. CDR3 in amino acids: CASSQHWGTGEVYEQYF. In DNA form, the CDR3 reads TGCGCCAGCAGCCAACACTGGGGGACGGGAGAGGTGTACGAGCAGTACTTC.

The chain uses TRBV6-4 and TRBJ2-3, with 11 bases fitting TRBD1. The CDR3 sequence is 14 residues long. J gave up 4 bases and V 4 bases, and 1 base lay outside the gene matches. Germline CDR1 is MRHNA and CDR2 is SNTAGT. Here the CDR3 reads CASSGTGGADTQYF. In DNA form, the CDR3 reads TGTGCCAGCAGTGGGACAGGGGGCGCAGATACGCAGTATTTT.

The J gene is TRBJ2-7, the V gene TRBV6-1, with D uncertain. V dropped 2 bases and J dropped 4 bases, with 12 bases sitting between them. This CDR3 region has 14 residues. CDR1 and CDR2 from the germline V gene are MNHNS and SASEGT. DNA for the CDR3: TGTGCCAGCAGTGAACACGGCGTCGATTACGAGCAGTACTTC. It codes for CASSEHGVDYEQYF.

This clonotype has a handful of counts. This chain joins TRBV7-2 and TRBJ1-2, with 8 bases identical to TRBD1. Losses at the gene ends were 5 bases for V and 2 bases for J; bases not matched to a gene: 7. Germline loops: CDR1 SGHTA, CDR2 FQGNSA. The length of the CDR3 is 15 residues. The CDR3 spells CASSPRTGQNYGYTF. DNA for the CDR3: TGTGCCAGCAGCCCACGGACAGGGCAAAACTATGGCTACACCTTC.

The chain is built from TRBV6-5 and TRBJ2-7, with D possibly matching TRBD1 (5 bases). The germline CDR1 and CDR2 sequences are MNHEY and SVGAGI. Trimming took 0 bases from V and 7 from J, leaving 16 bases between them. The CDR3 totals 15 residues. CDR3 amino acids: CASSYSSPGWSEQYF. The CDR3 DNA follows: TGTGCCAGCAGTTACTCGAGCCCAGGGTGGTCTGAGCAGTACTTC.

The rearrangement uses TRBV2 and TRBJ1-5; no clear D. The CDR3 is 13 amino acids. The germline V and J ends were trimmed by 0 bases and 4 bases, with 4 bases remaining between them. In germline, CDR1 is SNHLY, CDR2 FYNNEI. In DNA, the CDR3 is TGTGCCAGCAGTGAAGCGGTAAATCAGCCCCAGCATTTT. Its translation: CASSEAVNQPQHF.

The chain recombines TRBV27 with TRBJ2-7, with D possibly being TRBD1 (7 bases). Germline-derived CDR1 and CDR2 are MNHEY and SMNVEV (reference sequence). The V gene lost 4 bases and the J gene lost 2 bases, with 12 bases spanning the gap. CDR3 length: 14 residues. Here the CDR3 reads CASSYTGEAYEQYF. The CDR3 nucleotides are TGTGCCAGCAGTTACACAGGGGAGGCCTACGAGCAGTACTTC.

CDR3 bases: TGTGCCAGCAGCACACAGGGGTGGGGCTACGAGCAGTACTTC. This encodes CASSTQGWGYEQYF. The chain links TRBV7-3 to TRBJ2-7, with 7 bases matching TRBD1. J was trimmed by 3 bases and V by 5 bases; bases with no gene match: 7. The CDR3 loop spans 14 amino acids. Per germline, CDR1 SGHTA and CDR2 FQGTGA.

This clonotype was observed a handful of times. This chain connects TRBV7-2 to TRBJ2-7; D uncertain. The CDR3 runs to 13 residues. The germline CDR1 and CDR2 sequences are SGHTA and FQGNSA. Trimming shortened V by 6 bases and J by 3 bases, and 12 bases separated the two germline ends. CDR3 sequence reads: CASRGRANYEQYF. CDR3 in DNA: TGTGCCAGCAGAGGCCGGGCGAACTACGAGCAGTACTTC. Supplemented by reference TRBV7-2 and TRBJ2-7, the full variable domain reads GAGVSQSPSNKVTEKGKDVELRCDPISGHTALYWYRQSLGQGLEFLIYFQGNSAPDKSGLPSDRFSAERTGGSVSTLTIQRTQQEDSAVYLCASRGRANYEQYFGPGTRLTVT.

This chain joins TRBV20-1 and TRBJ2-2; the match to TRBD2 covers 8 bases. Germline V gene sequence: CDR1 DFQATT, CDR2 SNEGSKA (reference sequence). The CDR3 spans 15 residues. V lost 3 bases, J lost 4 bases, and 7 bases stayed unmatched. CDR3: CSASGTRLVTGELFF. The CDR3 coding sequence is TGCAGTGCTAGCGGGACTAGATTAGTCACCGGGGAGCTGTTTTTT.

J is TRBJ1-1 and V is TRBV6-2 or TRBV6-3; the D gene is possibly TRBD1 (5 bases). Germline CDR1 reads MNHEY; CDR2 reads SVGEGT. The CDR3 loop spans 16 amino acids. Trimming left V 0 bases short and J 4 bases short, with 15 bases between. The CDR3 sequence: CASSYSRGRGSTEAFF. The CDR3 coding sequence is TGTGCCAGCAGTTACTCGAGGGGACGTGGGAGCACTGAAGCTTTCTTT.

The chain is built from TRBV3-1 and TRBJ2-2; TRBD1 matches at 10 bases. V was pared by 0 bases and J by 5 bases, with 9 bases of the junction left unmatched. Germline V gene data show CDR1 as LGHDT and CDR2 as YNNKEL (reference sequence). This CDR3 contains 18 residues. The CDR3 spells CASSQDPRQGARTGELFF. The CDR3 DNA follows: TGTGCCAGCAGCCAAGACCCACGACAGGGGGCGCGGACCGGGGAGCTGTTTTTT. The entire variable domain, with the rest obtained from reference TRBV3-1 and TRBJ2-2, is as follows: DTAVSQTPKYLVTQMGNDKSIKCEQNLGHDTMYWYKQDSKKFLKIMFSYNNKELIINETVPNRFSPKSPDKAHLNLHINSLELGDSAVYFCASSQDPRQGARTGELFFGEGSRLTVL.

The chain joins TRBV12-3 or TRBV12-4 to TRBJ1-2; no firm D call. This CDR3 comprises 12 residues. V was trimmed by 6 bases and J by 2 bases, leaving 7 bases between them. CDR3: CASSQANYGYTF. DNA for the CDR3: TGTGCCAGCAGCCAGGCAAACTATGGCTACACCTTC.

The rearrangement joins TRBV10-2 to TRBJ1-4; possible D gene TRBD1, 6 bases. The germline V gene encodes CDR1 WSHSY and CDR2 SAAADI. This CDR3 has 14 amino acids. V dropped 0 bases and J dropped 6 bases, with 8 bases sitting between them. The CDR3 sequence is CASSESRTDEKLFF. CDR3 sequence (DNA): TGCGCCAGCAGTGAGTCCAGGACAGATGAAAAACTGTTTTTT.

This clonotype has a handful of counts. This CDR3 reads CASTSASTDTQYF. The CDR3 nucleotides are TGTGCCAGCACTAGCGCTAGCACAGATACGCAGTATTTT. This chain connects TRBV5-4 to TRBJ2-3; tentative D call: TRBD2 (6 bases). In germline, CDR1 is SGHNT, CDR2 YYREEE (reference sequence). The V and J ends lost 6 bases and 0 bases respectively, with 8 bases between them. The CDR3 runs to 13 residues.